The 27 T cell receptor beta chains given below trace back to one sample, sequenced in a study of shared clonotypes between healthy human individuals. TCRdb's copy holds only in-frame clones and misses some; the assay was immunoSEQ multiplex PCR. The sample has over a million clones; approximately 80% are singletons. Material: memory CD4+ T cells from PBMCs. Documented subset: CD45RA-negative fraction. These receptors all stem from a man between 18 and 35 years old in good health. Some clones in this sample may be carry-over from other donors' samples.

In regard to this clone: Other DNA sequences in this sample translate to the same CDR3. This chain joins TRBV9 and TRBJ2-3; D is unclear. Trimming removed 0 bases from V and 6 bases from J, with 8 bases in between. The CDR3 is 13 residues long. Germline V gene lookup returns CDR1 SGDLS and CDR2 YYNGEE. CDR3 residues: CASSVVVGDTQYF. The CDR3 DNA is TGTGCCAGCAGCGTAGTAGTAGGGGATACGCAGTATTTT. Filled out from reference TRBV9 and TRBJ2-3, the complete variable domain reads DSGVTQTPKHLITATGQRVTLRCSPRSGDLSVYWYQQSLDQGLQFLIQYYNGEERAKGNILERFSAQQFPDLHSELNLSSLELGDSALYFCASSVVVGDTQYFGPGTRLTVL.

V and J are TRBV7-2 and TRBJ2-7; 8 nucleotides align to TRBD2. CDR3 length: 15 amino acids. V was clipped by 1 base and J by 2 bases; unmatched bases: 4. Per the germline V gene, CDR1 is SGHTA and CDR2 is FQGNSA. The CDR3 DNA follows: TGTGCCAGCAGCTTAGGGGCGGGAGGAACCTACGAGCAGTACTTC. Protein sequence: CASSLGAGGTYEQYF.

The chain has TRBV30 and TRBJ2-3; tentative D call: TRBD2 (6 bases). This CDR3 region has 12 residues. Germline V gives CDR1 GTSNPN, CDR2 SVGIG (reference sequence). The V end was cut by 5 bases, the J end by 0 bases, with 6 bases between. CDR3 nucleotide sequence: TGTGCCTGGCGGGAGAGCACAGATACGCAGTATTTT. It yields the protein CAWRESTDTQYF.

The sample holds one count of this clone. This rearrangement joins TRBV10-1 to TRBJ2-7; D uncertain. Germline V gene data show CDR1 as WNHNN and CDR2 as SYGVQD (reference sequence). The germline V and J ends were trimmed by 4 bases and 6 bases, with 16 bases remaining between them. CDR3 length equals 14 residues. The CDR3 spells CASSVTPLKGEQYF. CDR3 DNA sequence: TGCGCCAGCAGTGTAACCCCCCTTAAAGGCGAGCAGTACTTC.

The rearrangement links TRBV28 to TRBJ1-5; TRBD1 agrees at 9 bases. This CDR3 is built from 15 residues. Per germline, CDR1 MDHEN and CDR2 SYDVKM. J lost 4 bases, V lost 3 bases, and 4 bases had no gene match. The CDR3 DNA reads TGTGCCAGCAGTTTTTGGGGACAGGGAAATCAGCCCCAGCATTTT. Translated: CASSFWGQGNQPQHF.

This clone has just one count. J is TRBJ1-2 and V is TRBV7-2; D possibly corresponds to TRBD1 (6 bases). The germline V and J ends were trimmed by 3 bases and 5 bases, with 13 bases remaining between them. Germline CDR1 reads SGHTA; CDR2 reads FQGNSA. The length of the CDR3 is 14 residues. The CDR3 nucleotides read TGTGCCAGCAGCTTGGGACACCAATTTTATGGCTACACCTTC. Translating gives CASSLGHQFYGYTF.

This rearrangement joins TRBV6-1 to TRBJ2-7, with D hard to call. The CDR3 sequence is 18 residues long. Germline V gene lookup returns CDR1 MNHNS and CDR2 SASEGT. V lost 1 base and J lost 0, with 19 bases in between. CDR3 amino acids: CASSEGFAGYFSSYEQYF. DNA for the CDR3: TGTGCCAGCAGTGAAGGATTTGCTGGTTATTTTAGCTCCTACGAGCAGTACTTC.

This clone was detected many times. The chain joins TRBV2 to TRBJ2-1, with 12 positions matching TRBD2. The CDR3 is made up of 15 amino acids. In germline, CDR1 is SNHLY, CDR2 FYNNEI. The trim removed 3 bases at V and 9 bases at J, leaving 6 bases unmatched. The CDR3 region has the DNA TGTGCCAGCAGTGATAGGCTAGCGGGAGGGAGTGAGCAGTTCTTC. Residues: CASSDRLAGGSEQFF.

Here the CDR3 reads CAISWTGEGYEQYF. In DNA form, the CDR3 reads TGTGCCATCAGCTGGACAGGGGAGGGGTACGAGCAGTACTTC. J is TRBJ2-7 and V is TRBV10-3; 9 bases are shared with TRBD1. V shed 6 bases and J 4 bases; nucleotides not matched to a gene: 7. CDR1 is ENHRY, CDR2 SYGVKD, per germline. The CDR3 totals 14 residues.

The chain is built from TRBV28 and TRBJ2-7; the D gene is possibly TRBD1 (6 bases). Germline-derived CDR1 and CDR2 are MDHEN and SYDVKM. The CDR3 runs to 16 residues. Trimming removed 5 bases from V and 2 bases from J, with 19 bases in between. The CDR3 sequence is CASSPLSDRRTYEQYF. CDR3 DNA: TGTGCCAGCAGTCCCCTCTCCGACAGGCGCACCTACGAGCAGTACTTC.

This clone was seen a few times. The chain employs TRBV21-1 and TRBJ1-1. TRBV21-1 is tagged as a pseudogene. This CDR3 has 13 amino acids. CDR3 residues: CASSNCGNTEAFF. For the CDR3, the DNA is TGTGCCAGCAGCAATTGCGGGAACACTGAAGCTTTCTTT.

Notes on this clone: At one boundary the junction diverges from the germline segment, which might be a read error. At the DNA level, this CDR3 is encoded by other sequences in the same sample as well. The V call is TRBV27, the J call TRBJ2-4, with a tentative D call TRBD1 (7 bases). The CDR3 length is 14 residues. Per the germline V gene, CDR1 is MNHEY and CDR2 is SMNVEV (reference sequence). CDR3 residues: CASSLGGGKNIQYF. In nucleotides, the CDR3 is TGTGCCAGCAGTTTAGGAGGGGGCAAAAACATTCAGTACTTT.

This clone was counted between two and nine times. The chain combines TRBV20-1 with TRBJ1-1; D unresolved. Germline loops: CDR1 DFQATT, CDR2 SNEGSKA (reference sequence). Trimming left V 4 bases short and J 8 bases short, with 8 bases between. The CDR3 runs to 10 residues. Here the CDR3 DNA reads TGCAGTGCTAACAAAAGGGAAGCTTTCTTT. It codes for CSANKREAFF.

The V gene is TRBV2, the J gene TRBJ1-4, with no clear D. The CDR3 is 16 residues long. CDR1 is SNHLY, CDR2 FYNNEI, per germline. The V end was cut by 5 bases, the J end by 0 bases, with 13 bases between. The CDR3, as DNA: TGTGCCAGCAGTAAATCCGACACATCAACTAATGAAAAACTGTTTTTT. Its translation: CASSKSDTSTNEKLFF.

V gene TRBV7-2 combines with J gene TRBJ2-6; 9 nucleotides agree with TRBD2. This CDR3 has 19 residues. Trimming cost V 2 bases and J 0 bases; bases outside gene matches: 8. CDR1 is SGHTA, CDR2 FQGNSA, per germline. CDR3 protein: CASSLSRVSGSSGANVLTF. In nucleotides, the CDR3 is TGTGCCAGCAGCTTAAGTCGGGTTAGCGGGAGCTCTGGGGCCAACGTCCTGACTTTC.

This chain links TRBV28 with TRBJ2-1; maybe TRBD2 (6 bases). The CDR3 runs 15 residues. Germline V lookup: CDR1 MDHEN, CDR2 SYDVKM. Trimming left V 5 bases short and J 5 bases short, with 16 bases between. Here the CDR3 reads CASSPGGLANNEQFF. The CDR3 DNA sequence: TGTGCCAGCAGTCCCGGTGGGCTAGCGAACAATGAGCAGTTCTTC.

In its sample, this clone was seen a few times. The chain employs TRBV2 and TRBJ1-3; unclear D gene. V was shortened by 9 bases and J by 1 base, with 10 bases between the two germline ends. Germline loops: CDR1 SNHLY, CDR2 FYNNEI. The CDR3 consists of 13 residues. This chain's CDR3 is CASLRESGNTIYF. CDR3 in DNA: TGTGCCAGTCTCCGGGAGTCTGGAAACACCATATATTTT.

The CDR3 spells CASTEAGNQPQHF. In DNA form, the CDR3 reads TGTGCCAGCACGGAGGCTGGCAATCAGCCCCAGCATTTT. The chain employs TRBV2 and TRBJ1-5; D is undetermined. V shed 7 bases and J shed 2 bases, with 9 bases lying between them. Germline lookup yields CDR1 SNHLY and CDR2 FYNNEI. The CDR3 consists of 13 residues. Supplemented by reference TRBV2 and TRBJ1-5, the full variable domain reads EPEVTQTPSHQVTQMGQEVILRCVPISNHLYFYWYRQILGQKVEFLVSFYNNEISEKSEIFDDQFSVERPDGSNFTLKIRSTKLEDSAMYFCASTEAGNQPQHFGDGTRLSIL.

This sequence joins TRBV11-2 and TRBJ2-7; D tentatively fits TRBD1 or TRBD2 (6 bases each). The CDR3 loop spans 18 amino acids. V was cut by 5 bases and J by 3 bases, with 26 bases left in between. CDR1 SGHAT and CDR2 FQNNGV come from the germline V gene. As DNA, the CDR3 is TGTGCCAGCAGCCCCATCAACCGTAAGGGGGGCAGGGACTACGAGCAGTACTTC. Its protein is CASSPINRKGGRDYEQYF.

The CDR3: CASSRGTGEGEQYF. CDR3 DNA: TGTGCCAGCAGCAGGGGGACAGGGGAGGGCGAGCAGTACTTC. The chain is built from TRBV5-6 and TRBJ2-7, with TRBD1 identical over 10 bases. Germline CDR1 is SGHDT and CDR2 is YYEEEE. There are 14 residues in the CDR3. V shed 4 bases and J 6 bases; nucleotides not matched to a gene: 7.

The chain carries TRBV2 and TRBJ1-3, with no clear D. V lost 2 bases and J 3 bases, leaving 17 bases between the germline ends. The germline V gene has CDR1 SNHLY and CDR2 FYNNEI. The CDR3 loop spans 17 amino acids. This CDR3 is CASSEWLSGRVGNTIYF. The CDR3, as DNA: TGTGCCAGCAGTGAATGGCTCTCTGGGAGGGTTGGAAACACCATATATTTT.

This chain links TRBV5-1 with TRBJ2-1; 10 bases map to TRBD2. Unmatched junction bases numbered 8, after V lost 0 bases and J lost 8 bases. This CDR3 comprises 16 residues. The V gene's germline CDR1 is SGHRS and CDR2 YFSETQ. CDR3: CASSLAAAGGPDEQFF. The CDR3 DNA reads as TGCGCCAGCAGCTTGGCCGCAGCGGGAGGGCCTGATGAGCAGTTCTTC.

With respect to this clone: This is likely an artifact of a read error, given a far larger clone one base away. The genes are TRBV7-6 and TRBJ1-3; D is unresolved. This CDR3 comprises 13 residues. V was trimmed by 4 bases and J by 0 bases, leaving 4 bases between them. Germline CDR1 reads SGHVS; CDR2 reads FNYEAQ. This CDR3 reads CASSSSSGNTIYF. The CDR3 DNA reads as TGTGCCAGCAGCTCAAGCTCTGGAAACACCATATATTTT.

This clone occurred once. The chain is built from TRBV7-9 and TRBJ1-3, with D possibly being TRBD1 (6 bases). Between the trimmed V and J ends, which lost 5 bases and 0 bases, there was a span of 20 bases. CDR1 is SEHNR, CDR2 FQNEAQ, per germline (reference sequence). This CDR3 comprises 18 residues. The DNA of the CDR3 is TGTGCCAGCAGCCCGGTAAGGGGGGGCCTGCCCTCTGGAAACACCATATATTTT. The encoded protein is CASSPVRGGLPSGNTIYF.

The chain combines TRBV5-1 with TRBJ1-1, with D tentatively TRBD1 (5 bases). Looked up from germline, CDR1 is SGHRS and CDR2 is YFSETQ. Trimming cost V 7 bases and J 0 bases, with 16 bases left between them. There are 15 residues in the CDR3. CDR3 sequence reads: CASGPLAGVNTEAFF. In DNA, the CDR3 is TGCGCCAGCGGCCCCTTGGCGGGGGTGAACACTGAAGCTTTCTTT.

The chain combines TRBV6-1 with TRBJ1-1; D not resolved. CDR3 size: 13 residues. The germline gives CDR1 MNHNS, CDR2 SASEGT. Trimming left V 8 bases short and J 6 bases short, with 16 bases between. CDR3 bases: TGTGCCAGCGCACCCCACACGTGGCCTGAAGCTTTCTTT. It specifies CASAPHTWPEAFF.

This clone was recorded many times. The chain joins TRBV5-6 to TRBJ2-1; weak D call: TRBD1 (5 bases). From germline, CDR1 is SGHDT and CDR2 YYEEEE. Trimming removed 4 bases from V and 9 bases from J, with 14 bases in between. This CDR3 is 13 amino acids long. The CDR3 nucleotides read TGTGCCAGCAGCCCCCTCCATGGGGCTGAGCAGTTCTTC. Translated, it gives CASSPLHGAEQFF. Complete variable domain (other parts from reference TRBV5-6 and TRBJ2-1): DAGVTQSPTHLIKTRGQQVTLRCSPKSGHDTVSWYQQALGQGPQFIFQYYEEEERQRGNFPDRFSGHQFPNYSSELNVNALLLGDSALYLCASSPLHGAEQFFGPGTRLTVL.